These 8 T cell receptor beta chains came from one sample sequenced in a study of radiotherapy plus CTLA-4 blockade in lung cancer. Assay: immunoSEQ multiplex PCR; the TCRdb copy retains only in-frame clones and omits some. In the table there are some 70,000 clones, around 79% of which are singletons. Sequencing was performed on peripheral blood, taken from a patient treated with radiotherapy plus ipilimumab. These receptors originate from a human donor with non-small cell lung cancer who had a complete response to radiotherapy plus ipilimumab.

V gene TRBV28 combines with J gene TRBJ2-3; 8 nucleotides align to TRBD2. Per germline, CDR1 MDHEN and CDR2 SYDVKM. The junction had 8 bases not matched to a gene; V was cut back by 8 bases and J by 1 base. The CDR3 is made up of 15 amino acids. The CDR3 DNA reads TGTGCCAGCGGGAACGGGGGGGGTGGCACAGATACGCAGTATTTT. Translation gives CASGNGGGGTDTQYF.

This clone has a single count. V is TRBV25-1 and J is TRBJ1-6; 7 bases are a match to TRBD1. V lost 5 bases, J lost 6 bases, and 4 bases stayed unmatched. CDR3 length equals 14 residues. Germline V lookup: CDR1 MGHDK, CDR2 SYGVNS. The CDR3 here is CASSPRDSNSPLHF. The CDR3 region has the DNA TGTGCCAGCAGTCCCAGGGACAGTAATTCACCCCTCCACTTT.

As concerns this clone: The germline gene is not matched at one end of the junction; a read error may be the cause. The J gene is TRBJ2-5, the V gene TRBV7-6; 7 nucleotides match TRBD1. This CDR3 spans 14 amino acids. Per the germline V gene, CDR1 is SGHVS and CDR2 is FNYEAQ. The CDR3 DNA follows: TGTGCTAGCAGCTTACTTGAGGGGGCAGAGACCCAGTACTTC. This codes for CASSLLEGAETQYF.

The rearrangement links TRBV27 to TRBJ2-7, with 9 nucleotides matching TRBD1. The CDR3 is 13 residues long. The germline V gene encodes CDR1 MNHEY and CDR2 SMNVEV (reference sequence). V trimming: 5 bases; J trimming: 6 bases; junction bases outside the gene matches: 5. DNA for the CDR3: TGTGCCAGCAGTCGGACAGGGGTGCCCGAGCAGTACGTC. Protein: CASSRTGVPEQYV.

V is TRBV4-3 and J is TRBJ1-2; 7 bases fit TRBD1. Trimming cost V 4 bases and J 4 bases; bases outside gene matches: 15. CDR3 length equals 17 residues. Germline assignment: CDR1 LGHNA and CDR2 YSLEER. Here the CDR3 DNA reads TGCGCCAGCAGCCGGGGAGGGGGCGGGGGGCTTGTCTATGGCTACACCTTC. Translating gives CASSRGGGGGLVYGYTF.

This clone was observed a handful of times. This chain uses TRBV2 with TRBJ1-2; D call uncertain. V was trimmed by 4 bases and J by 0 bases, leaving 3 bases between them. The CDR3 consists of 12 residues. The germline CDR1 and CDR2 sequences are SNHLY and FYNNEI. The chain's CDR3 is CASSGSNYGYTF. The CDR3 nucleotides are TGTGCCAGCAGTGGGTCTAACTATGGCTACACCTTC.

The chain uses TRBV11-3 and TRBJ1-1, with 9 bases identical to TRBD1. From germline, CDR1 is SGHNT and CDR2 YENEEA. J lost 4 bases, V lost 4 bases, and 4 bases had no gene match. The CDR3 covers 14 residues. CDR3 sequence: CASSSGTGSTEAFF. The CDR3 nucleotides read TGTGCCAGCAGCTCCGGGACAGGGAGCACTGAAGCTTTCTTT.

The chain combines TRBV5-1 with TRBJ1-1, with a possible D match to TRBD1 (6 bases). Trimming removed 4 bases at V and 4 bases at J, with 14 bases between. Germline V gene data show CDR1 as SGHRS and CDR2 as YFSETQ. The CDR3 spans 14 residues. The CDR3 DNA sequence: TGCGCCAGCAGCGTTCCAGGGGTGGGCACTGAAGCTTTCTTT. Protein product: CASSVPGVGTEAFF.